This TCR beta chain was observed in a study of T cell clonality in common variable immunodeficiency. Findings and limits, study-wide: Common variable immunodeficiency TCR beta sequences reportedly had fewer deletions and N-nucleotide insertions. Links between repertoire features and CVID complications were heterogeneity-limited.

Ten or more counts support this clone. What it recognizes is unknown. Here immunoSEQ multiplex PCR was the method, and the copy in TCRdb shows in-frame clones only, minus some. The sample holds roughly 79,000 clones, and no clone turns up only once. This clonotype was sampled from a person between 18 and 75 years old in good health. The sample was peripheral blood mononuclear cells.

The CDR3 protein is CASSFAGGAGAEQYF. The sequenced part of the CDR3 DNA is TGTGCCAGCAGCTTCGCAGGGGGCGCAGGGGCCGAG. The rearrangement links TRBV5-6 to TRBJ2-7, with TRBD1 matching over 8 bases. The read is 3 residues too short to cover the CDR3 end, so that end is filled in from the germline J gene. There are 15 residues in the CDR3. Germline lookup yields CDR1 SGHDT and CDR2 YYEEEE. The ends lost 2 bases at V and 6 bases at J; junction bases unmatched: 10.